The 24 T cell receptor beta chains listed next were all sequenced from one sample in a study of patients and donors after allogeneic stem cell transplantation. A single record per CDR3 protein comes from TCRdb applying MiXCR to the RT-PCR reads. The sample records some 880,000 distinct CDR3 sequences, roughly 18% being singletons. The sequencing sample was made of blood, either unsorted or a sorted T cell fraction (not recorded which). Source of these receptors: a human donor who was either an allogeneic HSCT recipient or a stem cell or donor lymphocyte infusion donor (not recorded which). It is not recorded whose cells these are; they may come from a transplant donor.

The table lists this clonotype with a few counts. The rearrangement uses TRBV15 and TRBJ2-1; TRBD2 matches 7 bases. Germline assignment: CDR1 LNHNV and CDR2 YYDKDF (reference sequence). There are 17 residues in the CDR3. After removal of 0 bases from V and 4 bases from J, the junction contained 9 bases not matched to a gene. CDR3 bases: TGTGCCACCAGCAGAGATAATATATGGGGGGGATACAATGAGCAGTTCTTC. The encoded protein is CATSRDNIWGGYNEQFF.

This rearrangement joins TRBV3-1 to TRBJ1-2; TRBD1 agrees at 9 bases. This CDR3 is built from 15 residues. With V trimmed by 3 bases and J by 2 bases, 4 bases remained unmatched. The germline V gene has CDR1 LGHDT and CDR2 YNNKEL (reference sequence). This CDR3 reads CASSQGTGRNYGYTF. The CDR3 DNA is TGTGCCAGCAGCCAGGGGACAGGGAGGAACTATGGCTACACCTTC.

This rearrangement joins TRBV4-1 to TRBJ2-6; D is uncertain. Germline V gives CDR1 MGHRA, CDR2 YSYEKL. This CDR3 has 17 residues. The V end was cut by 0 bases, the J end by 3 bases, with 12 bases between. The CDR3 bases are TGCGCCAGCAGCCAAGATTTTACGGTTCGTGGGGCCAACGTCCTGACTTTC. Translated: CASSQDFTVRGANVLTF.

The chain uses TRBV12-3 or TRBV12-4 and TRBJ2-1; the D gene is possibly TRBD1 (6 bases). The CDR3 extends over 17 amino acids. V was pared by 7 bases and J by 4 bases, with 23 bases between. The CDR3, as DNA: TGTGCCAGCACCGGGCAGGGGAAAACTGGCGGGTACAATGAGCAGTTCTTC. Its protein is CASTGQGKTGGYNEQFF.

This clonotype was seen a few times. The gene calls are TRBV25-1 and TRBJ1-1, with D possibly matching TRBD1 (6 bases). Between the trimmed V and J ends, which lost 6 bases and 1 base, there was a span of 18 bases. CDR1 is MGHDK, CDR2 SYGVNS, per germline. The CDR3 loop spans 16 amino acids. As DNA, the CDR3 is TGTGCCAGCAGCGAAAGGGTGGGGGGCCGGAACACTGAAGCTTTCTTT. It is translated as CASSERVGGRNTEAFF.

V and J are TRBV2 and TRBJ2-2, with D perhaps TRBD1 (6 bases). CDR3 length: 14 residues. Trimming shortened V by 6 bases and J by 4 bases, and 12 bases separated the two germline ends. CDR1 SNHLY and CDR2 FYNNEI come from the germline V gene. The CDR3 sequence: CASRESTGTGELFF. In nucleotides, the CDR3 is TGTGCCAGCAGAGAATCGACAGGCACCGGGGAGCTGTTTTTT.

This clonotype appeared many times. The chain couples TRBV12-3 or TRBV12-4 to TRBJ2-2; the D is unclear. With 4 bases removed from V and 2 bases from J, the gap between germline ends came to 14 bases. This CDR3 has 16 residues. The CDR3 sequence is CASSSRRRRNTGELFF. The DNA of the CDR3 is TGTGCCAGCAGTTCCCGCAGGCGTAGAAACACCGGGGAGCTGTTTTTT.

In DNA form, the CDR3 reads TGTGCCAGCAGCTTTCAATCGGACAGAAAAGATGGCTACACCTTC. Protein sequence: CASSFQSDRKDGYTF. J is TRBJ1-2 and V is TRBV13; possible D gene TRBD1, 6 bases. V shed 3 bases and J shed 6 bases, with 17 bases lying between them. Per germline, CDR1 PRHDT and CDR2 FYEKMQ (reference sequence). This CDR3 has 15 amino acids.

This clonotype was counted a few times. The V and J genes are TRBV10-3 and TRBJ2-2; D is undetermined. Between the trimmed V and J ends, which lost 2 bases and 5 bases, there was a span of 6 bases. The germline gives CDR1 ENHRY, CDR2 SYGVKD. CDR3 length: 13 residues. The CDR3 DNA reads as TGTGCCATCAGTGAGCCCGTAACCGGGGAGCTGTTTTTT. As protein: CAISEPVTGELFF.

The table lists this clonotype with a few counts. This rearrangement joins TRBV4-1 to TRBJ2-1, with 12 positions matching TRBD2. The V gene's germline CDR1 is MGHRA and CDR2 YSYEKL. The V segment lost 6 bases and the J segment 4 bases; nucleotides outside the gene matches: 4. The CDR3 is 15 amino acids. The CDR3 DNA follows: TGCGCCAGCAGACTTCTAGCGGGAGGGTACAATGAGCAGTTCTTC. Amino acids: CASRLLAGGYNEQFF.

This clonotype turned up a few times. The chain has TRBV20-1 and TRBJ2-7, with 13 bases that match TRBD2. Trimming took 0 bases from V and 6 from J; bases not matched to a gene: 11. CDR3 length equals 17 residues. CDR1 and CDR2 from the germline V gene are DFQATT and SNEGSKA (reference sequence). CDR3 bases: TGCAGTGCTAGAGAAATTCGGACTAGCGGGAGAGGGAGCGAGCAGTACTTC. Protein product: CSAREIRTSGRGSEQYF.

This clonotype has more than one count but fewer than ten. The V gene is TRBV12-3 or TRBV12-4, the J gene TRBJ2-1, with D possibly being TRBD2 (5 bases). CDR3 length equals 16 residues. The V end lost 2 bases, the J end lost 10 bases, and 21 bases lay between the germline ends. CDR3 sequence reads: CASSLKIPGLPGEQFF. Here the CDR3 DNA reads TGTGCCAGCAGTTTAAAGATCCCGGGCTTGCCGGGGGAGCAGTTCTTC.

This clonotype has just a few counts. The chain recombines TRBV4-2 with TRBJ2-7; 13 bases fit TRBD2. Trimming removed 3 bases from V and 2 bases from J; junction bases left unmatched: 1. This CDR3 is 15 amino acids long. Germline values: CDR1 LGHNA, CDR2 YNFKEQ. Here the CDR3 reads CASSHGTSGAYEQYF. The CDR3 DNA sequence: TGTGCCAGCAGCCACGGGACTAGCGGGGCCTACGAGCAGTACTTC.

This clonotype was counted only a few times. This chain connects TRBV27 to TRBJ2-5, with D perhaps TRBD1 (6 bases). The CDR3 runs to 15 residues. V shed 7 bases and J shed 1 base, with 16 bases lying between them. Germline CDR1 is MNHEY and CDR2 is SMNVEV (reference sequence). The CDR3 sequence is CASKIGGAPQETQYF. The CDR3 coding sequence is TGTGCCAGCAAGATAGGGGGAGCCCCCCAAGAGACCCAGTACTTC.

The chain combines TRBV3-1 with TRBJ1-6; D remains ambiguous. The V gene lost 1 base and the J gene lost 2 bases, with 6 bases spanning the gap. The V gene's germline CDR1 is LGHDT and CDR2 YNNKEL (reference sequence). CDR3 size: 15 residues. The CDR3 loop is CASSQGSAYNSPLHF. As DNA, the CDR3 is TGTGCCAGCAGCCAAGGCTCGGCCTATAATTCACCCCTCCACTTT.

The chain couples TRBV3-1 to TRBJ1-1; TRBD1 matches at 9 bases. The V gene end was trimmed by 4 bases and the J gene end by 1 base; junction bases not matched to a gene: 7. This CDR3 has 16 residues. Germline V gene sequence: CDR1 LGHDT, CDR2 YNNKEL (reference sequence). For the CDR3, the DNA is TGTGCCAGCAGCCGTCCCGGGACAGGGTGGAACACTGAAGCTTTCTTT. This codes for CASSRPGTGWNTEAFF.

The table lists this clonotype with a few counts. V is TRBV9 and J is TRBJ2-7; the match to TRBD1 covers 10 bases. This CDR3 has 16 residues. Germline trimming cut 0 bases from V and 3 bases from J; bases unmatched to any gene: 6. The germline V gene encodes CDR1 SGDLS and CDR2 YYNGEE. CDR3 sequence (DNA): TGTGCCAGCAGCGTAGGTGAGGGGACAGGGGTCTACGAGCAGTACTTC. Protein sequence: CASSVGEGTGVYEQYF.

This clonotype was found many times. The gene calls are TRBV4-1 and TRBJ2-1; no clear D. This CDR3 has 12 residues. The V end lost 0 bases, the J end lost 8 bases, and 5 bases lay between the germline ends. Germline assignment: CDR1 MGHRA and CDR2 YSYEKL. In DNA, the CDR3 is TGCGCCAGCAGCCAAGATCTAGATGAGCAGTTCTTC. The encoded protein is CASSQDLDEQFF.

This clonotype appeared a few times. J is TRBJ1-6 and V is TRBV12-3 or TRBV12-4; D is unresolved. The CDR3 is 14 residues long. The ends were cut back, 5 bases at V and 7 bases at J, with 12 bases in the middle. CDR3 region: CASSPRPQNSPLHF. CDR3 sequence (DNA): TGTGCCAGCAGTCCCAGGCCTCAAAATTCACCCCTCCACTTT.

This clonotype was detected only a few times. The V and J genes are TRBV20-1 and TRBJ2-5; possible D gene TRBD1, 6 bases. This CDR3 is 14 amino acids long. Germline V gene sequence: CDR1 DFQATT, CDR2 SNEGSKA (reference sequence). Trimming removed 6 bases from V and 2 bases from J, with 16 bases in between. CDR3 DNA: TGCAGTGCACCTCCCAGGGGCGCTCAAGAGACCCAGTACTTC. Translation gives CSAPPRGAQETQYF.

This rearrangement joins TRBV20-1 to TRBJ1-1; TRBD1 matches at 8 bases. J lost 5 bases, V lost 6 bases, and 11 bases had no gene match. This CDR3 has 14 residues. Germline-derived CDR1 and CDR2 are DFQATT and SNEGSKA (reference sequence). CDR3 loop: CSAGATGGRTEAFF. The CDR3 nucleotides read TGCAGTGCGGGGGCAACAGGGGGGCGGACTGAAGCTTTCTTT.

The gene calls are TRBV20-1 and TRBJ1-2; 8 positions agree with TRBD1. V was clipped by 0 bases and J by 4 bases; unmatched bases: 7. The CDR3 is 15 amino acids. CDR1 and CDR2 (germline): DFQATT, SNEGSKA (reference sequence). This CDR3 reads CSARDGTGPFYGYTF. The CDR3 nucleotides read TGCAGTGCTAGAGATGGGACAGGACCCTTCTATGGCTACACCTTC.

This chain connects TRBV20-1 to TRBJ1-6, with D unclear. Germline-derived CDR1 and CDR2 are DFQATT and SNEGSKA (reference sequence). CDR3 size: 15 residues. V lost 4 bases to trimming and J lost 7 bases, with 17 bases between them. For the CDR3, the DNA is TGCAGTGCTATCCAAGTGTGGACGGGAAATTCACCCCTCCACTTT. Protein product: CSAIQVWTGNSPLHF.

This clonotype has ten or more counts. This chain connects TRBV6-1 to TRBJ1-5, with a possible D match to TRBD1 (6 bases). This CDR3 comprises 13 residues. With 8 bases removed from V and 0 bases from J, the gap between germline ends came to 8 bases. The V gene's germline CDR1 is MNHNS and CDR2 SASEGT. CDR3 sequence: CASWDNSNQPQHF. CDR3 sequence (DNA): TGTGCCAGCTGGGACAATAGCAATCAGCCCCAGCATTTT.